This T cell receptor (beta chain) was retrieved from a study of control samples from healthy donors and cancer patients. Sequencing was performed with immunoSEQ multiplex PCR; in TCRdb, only in-frame clones are kept and a portion is missing. There are roughly 120,000 clones in the sample; roughly 90% occur only once, and 7.8% lies in the top ten. Germline V CDR1 and CDR2: LGHNA, YSLEER. The CDR3 contains 15 residues. V was trimmed by 0 bases and J by 2 bases, leaving 10 bases between them. The V and J genes are TRBV4-3 and TRBJ2-5, with D hard to call. The receptor's source is a woman aged 18-29 years in good health. Sequences were obtained from blood. The CDR3 nucleotides are TGCGCCAGCAGCCAAGAAATGGGGTTACAAGAGACCCAGTACTTC. Translation gives CASSQEMGLQETQYF.